This T cell receptor (beta chain) derives from a study of T cell repertoires in cytomegalovirus infection. Study information: Evidence of both CMV infection and a matching HLA type came from public TCR beta signatures. Overall study results and limits: HLA-C-restricted CMV-specific TCR beta clonotypes prevailed in the ex vivo response. The cumulative frequency of public TCR beta families identified carriers of CMV plus the relevant HLA.

To note about this clonotype: The antigen is not known.

TCRdb re-analysed the reads in MiXCR, keeping a single row per CDR3 protein. The sample gives some 800,000 distinct CDR3 sequences, about 29% of which show up once; around 12% is in the top ten. Germline CDR1 and CDR2: MNHEY and SMNVEV (reference sequence). This CDR3 region has 16 residues. Deletions cut 6 bases from V and 8 bases from J, with 25 bases between. The chain carries TRBV27 and TRBJ1-2; a possible D gene is TRBD1 (6 bases). The sequence derives from a human donor in good health (CMV status not recorded). Some clones in this sample may be carry-over from other donors' samples. Sample: cultured CD8+ T cells from PBMCs, taken from culture after CMV antigen stimulation. This CDR3 is CASSFTGGGARRGYTF. In DNA, the CDR3 is TGTGCCAGCAGCTTTACGGGTGGGGGGGCGCGTCGAGGCTACACCTTC.